Included here is one T cell receptor (beta chain) sequence, with context. Its antigen target is currently unknown. Base quality data are lacking; no much larger clone is found one base away. The data originate from a study of brain T cells in children with intractable seizures (dated by TCRdb to the early 2020s). About the full investigation: A NanoString immunology panel was first used to screen resected brain tissue from roughly 52 pediatric epilepsy surgery cases for immune gene transcripts. Of the roughly 12 selected surgery cases, pre-surgery blood was also sequenced for eight, so four had brain tissue only. Results and caveats for the whole study, not just this receptor: Because sequencing depth differed between pre- and post-surgery blood, the absence of clones from the pre-surgery sample may reflect undersampling. Viral specificity was inferred only from CDR3 sequence similarity, and patients' HCMV serostatus was unknown.

Inclusive of the bounding cysteine and phenylalanine, the CDR3 is 18 residues long. Only the CDR3 DNA stays, 54 bases, in frame from base 1. Looking up the germline V gene (reference sequence) yields CDR1 MNHEY and CDR2 SMNVEV. V was cut back by 2 bases and J by 2 bases, leaving a gap of 19 bases between them. What the time point label conveys for this sample: blood from clinic visit 5 months post-surgery; TSC patient then seizure free. Surgery cases with the highest brain T cell transcript signatures were selected for TCR beta chain sequencing of brain tissue and, where available, blood. Before surgery, the patients had been given at least one anti-epileptic drug. The TCR-sequenced patients were children whose drug-resistant epilepsy was caused by tuberous sclerosis complex, focal cortical dysplasia, Rasmussen encephalitis or hemimegalencephaly. The Monarch genomic DNA purification kit was used to extract bulk genomic DNA from unsorted brain tissue and whole blood.

TCR beta chain sequences were generated from genomic DNA using the immunoSEQ assay. The paper's data handling went like this. CDR3 sequences that did not begin with the conserved framework cysteine at position 104 were removed manually. Clonality was calculated as one minus the normalized Shannon's Diversity Index, with values ranging from 0 (maximal diversity) to 1 (oligoclonal). To check whether a given CDR3 had different frequencies in two samples, for example brain versus blood, chi-squared comparison-of-proportions tests were used. Public clonotypes were identified by searching immuneACCESS, and similarity to known antiviral clonotypes was assessed with the VDJdb browser. This is the immuneACCESS table as TCRdb keeps it, with only in-frame sequences that have V and J called. A part of the clones is gone; compared with another copy, unresolved V genes explain less than half, and the rest is unexplained. V and J calls and clone size come straight from that table; D and trimming were deduced from the DNA. The sample has 300,000 to 400,000 clones on record, over 90% of them singletons. Of the sample, 4.5% to 7% falls within the top ten clones.

The clonotype originates from a boy under two years old with tuberous sclerosis and intractable seizures. The rearrangement joined TRBV27 to TRBJ2-1, with TRBD1 as a weak D call on 5 bases. The specimen was peripheral blood, collected 4 to 5 months after surgery. CDR3 protein: CASSLNVVRDRAYNEQFF. Read as DNA, the sequence is TGTGCCAGCAGTTTAAACGTCGTCCGAGACAGAGCCTACAATGAGCAGTTCTTC.